This T cell receptor (beta chain) appears in the sequencing data of a study of shared clonotypes between healthy human individuals. About the study: Three men and a couple of women, aged 18 to 49, were donors. Each donor had three CD4 naive, three CD4 memory, two CD8 naive and one CD8 memory plate. Findings and caveats of the study: Richness estimates generally favored naive over memory subsets.

Sequencing used immunoSEQ multiplex PCR; TCRdb keeps in-frame clones, though not all of them. The sample carries 550,000 to 850,000 clones, approximately 79% recorded once. Adult Caucasians living in Nashville, Tennessee made up all of the donors. As regards this clone: What it binds is unknown.

V was shortened by 5 bases and J by 9 bases, with 20 bases between the two germline ends. Germline loops: CDR1 SEHNR, CDR2 FQNEAQ (reference sequence). The CDR3 covers 15 residues. The origin of this receptor is a woman between 25 and 40 years old in good health. Sample: memory CD4+ T cells sorted from blood. Regarding subset: CD45RA-negative fraction. The chain has TRBV7-9 and TRBJ2-1; D is possibly TRBD1 (8 bases). For the CDR3, the DNA is TGTGCCAGCAGCCCGGGGGGACAGGATTTTGTTGAGCAGTTCTTC. Amino acids: CASSPGGQDFVEQFF.